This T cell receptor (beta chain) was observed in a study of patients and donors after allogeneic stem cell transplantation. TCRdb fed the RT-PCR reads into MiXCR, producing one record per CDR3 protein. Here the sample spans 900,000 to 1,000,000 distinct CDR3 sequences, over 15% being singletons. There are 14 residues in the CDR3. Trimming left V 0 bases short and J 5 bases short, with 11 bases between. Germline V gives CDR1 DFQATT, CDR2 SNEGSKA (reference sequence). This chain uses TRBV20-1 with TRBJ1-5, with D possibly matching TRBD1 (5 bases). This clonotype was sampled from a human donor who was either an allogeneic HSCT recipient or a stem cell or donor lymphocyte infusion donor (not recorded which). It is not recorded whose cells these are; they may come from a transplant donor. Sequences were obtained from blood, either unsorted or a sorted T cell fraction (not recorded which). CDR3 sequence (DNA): TGCAGTGCTAGAGATTCCAGGGCCGATCAGCCCCAGCATTTT. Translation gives CSARDSRADQPQHF.